This T cell receptor (beta chain) was profiled in a study of patients and donors after allogeneic stem cell transplantation (dated by TCRdb to the early 2020s). Library prep was done by RT-PCR. These reads were obtained on a NextSeq 550. TCRdb cleaned the public reads at Q25 with fastp, built clones with MiXCR and kept in-frame beta chains. Identical CDR3 proteins give one entry, which carries the most common genes and DNA. This sample lists roughly 30,000 distinct CDR3 sequences; about 6.5% were detected once. The leading ten clones occupy roughly 34% of the sample. The CDR3, from cysteine to phenylalanine, totals 16 residues. Only the CDR3 DNA is retained, 48 bases long and in frame from the first base. The junction shows trimming of 1 base on V and 8 bases on J, and the gene matches do not reach 12 bases of it. The germline V gene yields SGHDN for CDR1 and FVKESK for CDR2. This clonotype was recorded many times. The antigen this receptor binds is unknown. Qualities for individual bases were not recorded, and no much larger clone is one base off.

The material sequenced was blood, either unsorted or a sorted T cell fraction (not recorded which). The clonotype originates from a human donor who was either an allogeneic HSCT recipient or a stem cell or donor lymphocyte infusion donor (not recorded which). It is not recorded whose cells these are; they may come from a transplant donor. The rearrangement joined TRBV14 to TRBJ2-3, with TRBD2 matching 7 junction bases. In nucleotide form, the sequence is TGTGCCAGCAGCCAAGCGACTAGCAGGGTCGGGTTTACGCAGTATTTT. Translation gives CASSQATSRVGFTQYF.